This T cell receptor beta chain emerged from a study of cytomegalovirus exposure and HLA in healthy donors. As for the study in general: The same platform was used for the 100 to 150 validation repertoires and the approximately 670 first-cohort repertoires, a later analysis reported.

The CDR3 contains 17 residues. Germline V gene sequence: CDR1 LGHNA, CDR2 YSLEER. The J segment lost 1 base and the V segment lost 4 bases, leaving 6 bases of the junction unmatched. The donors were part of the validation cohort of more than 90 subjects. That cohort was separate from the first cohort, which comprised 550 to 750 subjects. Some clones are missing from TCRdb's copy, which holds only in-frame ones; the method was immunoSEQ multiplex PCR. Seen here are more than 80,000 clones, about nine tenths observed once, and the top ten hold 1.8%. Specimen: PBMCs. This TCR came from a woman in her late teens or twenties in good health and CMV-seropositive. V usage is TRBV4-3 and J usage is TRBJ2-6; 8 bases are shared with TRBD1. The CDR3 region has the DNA TGCGCCAGCAGCCCTGGGACAGGCGGTTCTGGGGCCAACGTCCTGACTTTC. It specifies CASSPGTGGSGANVLTF.